This paragraph reports one TCR beta chain. Its antigen is not identified. The PCR had 60 Vbeta and 13 Jbeta primers. The protocol was immunoSEQ multiplex PCR, while the TCRdb copy is restricted to in-frame clones and leaves out a portion. The profile shows 210,000 or so clones, more than 75% of them singletons. The sample is drawn from a study of cytomegalovirus exposure and HLA in healthy donors. Germline lookup yields CDR1 MNHNS and CDR2 SASEGT. V lost 7 bases and J lost 3, with 15 bases in between. This CDR3 comprises 14 residues. Study-level results: A previous analysis found most TCR beta V segments productive roughly 87% or roughly 30% of the time.

The receptor's source is a human donor in good health. The genes are TRBV6-1 and TRBJ2-5; TRBD2 is a possible D gene (5 bases). Sequencing input: PBMCs. The CDR3, as DNA: TGTGCCAGCACCGATTTCTCGCGGGAAGAGACCCAGTACTTC. Translating it yields CASTDFSREETQYF.